The clone carrying this T cell receptor beta chain was observed a few times. Its antigen is still unknown. Germline assignment: CDR1 SGHAT and CDR2 FQNNGV. The CDR3 covers 14 residues. J lost 11 bases, V lost 5 bases, and 8 bases had no gene match. This sample was included in a study of T cells in Graves' hyperthyroidism and ophthalmopathy. Study-wide background: The blood sample was taken at first diagnosis, before treatment began.

The TCR beta CDR3 regions underwent amplification using RNA transcripts as the source. HTBI primers were the set used in a first-round RT-PCR of the TCR CDR3. TCRdb re-called the multiplex PCR reads through MiXCR, storing one row per CDR3 protein. The table records about 460,000 distinct CDR3 sequences, approximately 22% of them present only once. Points from the study as a whole: For ophthalmopathy, model prediction preceded onset by a median 6.5 months.

In the ophthalmopathy cohort, Clinical Activity Score was at least 3, NOSPECS grade at least 4, and duration under 3 months. The sample comprised blood. This clonotype originated in a woman in her seventies with Graves' ophthalmopathy. The chain carries TRBV11-2 and TRBJ1-4; 10 bases fit TRBD1. CDR3 DNA sequence: TGTGCCAGCAGCCCTACGGACAGGGGGAATAAACTGTTTTTT. Translating it yields CASSPTDRGNKLFF.